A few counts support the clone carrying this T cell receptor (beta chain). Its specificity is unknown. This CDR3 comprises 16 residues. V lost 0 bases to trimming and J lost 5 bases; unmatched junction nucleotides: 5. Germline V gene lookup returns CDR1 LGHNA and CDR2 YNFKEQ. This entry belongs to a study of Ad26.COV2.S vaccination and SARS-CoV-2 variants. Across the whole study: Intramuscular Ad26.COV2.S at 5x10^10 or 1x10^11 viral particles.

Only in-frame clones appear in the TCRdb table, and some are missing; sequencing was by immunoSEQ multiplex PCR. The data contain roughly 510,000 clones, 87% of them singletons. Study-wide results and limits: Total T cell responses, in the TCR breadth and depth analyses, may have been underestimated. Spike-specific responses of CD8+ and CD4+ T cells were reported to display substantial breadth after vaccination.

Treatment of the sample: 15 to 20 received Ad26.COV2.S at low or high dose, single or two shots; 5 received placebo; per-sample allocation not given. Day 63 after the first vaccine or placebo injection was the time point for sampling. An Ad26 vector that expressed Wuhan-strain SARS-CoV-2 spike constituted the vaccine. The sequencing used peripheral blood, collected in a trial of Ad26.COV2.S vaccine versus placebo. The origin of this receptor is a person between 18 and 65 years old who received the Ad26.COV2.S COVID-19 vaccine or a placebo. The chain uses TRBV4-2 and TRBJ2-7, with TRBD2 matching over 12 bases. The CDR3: CASSQDRLAGGHEQYF. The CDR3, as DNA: TGTGCCAGCAGCCAAGATCGCCTAGCGGGAGGGCACGAGCAGTACTTC.